The text below deals with one T cell receptor (beta chain). Its antigen is still unknown. In germline, CDR1 is SGHVS, CDR2 FQNEAQ. The CDR3 is 18 residues long. V shed 5 bases, J shed 0 bases, and the junction held 11 bases outside the gene matches. The data were produced by immunoSEQ multiplex PCR, yet TCRdb's version contains in-frame clones alone and is incomplete. In the table there are approximately 36,000 clones, around nine tenths of which are singletons. This entry comes from a study of monozygotic twins with cystic fibrosis. Study background: With about 16 PCR cycles, barcoded libraries came from about 3 micrograms of fragmented DNA.

Study-wide points: In this small cohort, shared CDR3 numbers showed no association with age, concordance or disease severity. Clonality was generally low (median around 0.009), higher in the most severe patients. Nucleotide-identical clonotype sharing was significantly higher within monozygotic CF twin pairs than between unrelated CF individuals.

This TCR was sampled from a boy aged 2 to 10 with cystic fibrosis. Sequenced input: blood. V gene TRBV7-8 combines with J gene TRBJ1-5; 9 nucleotides agree with TRBD1. CDR3 sequence reads: CASSQDRGNTFSNQPQHF. The CDR3 region has the DNA TGTGCCAGCAGCCAGGACAGGGGCAACACATTTAGCAATCAGCCCCAGCATTTT.